These 30 T cell receptor beta chains were all obtained from the same sample, sequenced in a study of CD8+ T cells in alopecia areata. Sequencing used cDNA as its template, made by extracting RNA and reverse transcribing it. Assay: immunoSEQ multiplex PCR; the TCRdb copy retains only in-frame clones and omits some. Of about 150,000 clones in the sample, under 60% were seen once. The specimen comprised CD8+ T cells sorted from blood, sampled at week 0. The receptors come from a human donor with alopecia areata.

This clone was observed a handful of times. The chain carries TRBV29-1 and TRBJ1-2; D remains unclear. Germline lookup yields CDR1 SQVTM and CDR2 ANQGSEA. The CDR3 length is 13 residues. V lost 5 bases, J lost 2 bases, and 12 bases lay in between. The CDR3 protein is CSVRSEINYGYTF. Here the CDR3 DNA reads TGCAGCGTTCGCAGTGAAATCAACTATGGCTACACCTTC.

There are a few counts of this clone. V and J are TRBV15 and TRBJ2-7, with D unresolved. CDR3 size: 14 residues. From germline, CDR1 is LNHNV and CDR2 YYDKDF (reference sequence). V gave up 0 bases and J gave up 4 bases, with 10 bases separating them. CDR3 loop: CATSRDRSGYEQYF. The CDR3 coding sequence is TGTGCCACCAGCAGAGATAGGAGTGGGTACGAGCAGTACTTC.

V usage is TRBV7-9 and J usage is TRBJ1-2; 9 nucleotides match TRBD1. CDR1 is SEHNR, CDR2 FQNEAQ, per germline (reference sequence). J was trimmed by 3 bases and V by 7 bases; bases with no gene match: 9. The CDR3 spans 15 residues. CDR3 in amino acids: CASTHSGQGYYGYTF. The CDR3 region has the DNA TGTGCCAGCACCCACTCAGGACAGGGGTACTATGGCTACACCTTC.

The V call is TRBV23-1, the J call TRBJ2-3, with TRBD1 matching over 10 bases. TRBV23-1 is assigned to the ORF class and has an uncertain function. The V and J ends lost 4 bases and 4 bases, in that order; junction bases with no gene match: 2. This CDR3 is built from 14 residues. CDR3 amino acids: CASSPDRGSDTQYF. The DNA for the CDR3 is TGCGCCAGCAGTCCGGACAGGGGGTCAGATACGCAGTATTTT.

The chain joins TRBV29-1 to TRBJ1-1; D ambiguous. Germline V gene data show CDR1 as SQVTM and CDR2 as ANQGSEA. CDR3 length: 13 residues. V was pared by 0 bases and J by 2 bases, with 7 bases between. For the CDR3, the DNA is TGCAGCGTTGAAGACTCGGGAAACACTGAAGCTTTCTTT. Translated: CSVEDSGNTEAFF. Based on the CDR3 plus reference TRBV29-1 and TRBJ1-1, the full variable domain is SAVISQKPSRDICQRGTSLTIQCQVDSQVTMMFWYRQQPGQSLTLIATANQGSEATYESGFVIDKFPISRPNLTFSTLTVSNMSPEDSSIYLCSVEDSGNTEAFFGQGTRLTVV.

Concerning this clone: Other DNA sequences of this sample code for an identical CDR3. This sequence joins TRBV29-1 and TRBJ1-2; perhaps TRBD1 as D (6 bases). V lost 6 bases and J lost 8, with 16 bases in between. Germline CDR1 and CDR2: SQVTM and ANQGSEA. This CDR3 is 12 amino acids long. CDR3 DNA: TGCAGCGTCCCGGGCACAGGGAACGGCTACACCTTC. Translated: CSVPGTGNGYTF.

This chain links TRBV29-1 with TRBJ1-2; no reliable D call. Deletions cut 2 bases from V and 6 bases from J, with 7 bases between. Germline CDR1 SQVTM, CDR2 ANQGSEA. The CDR3 is 11 residues long. The CDR3 here is CSVESWDGYTF. As DNA, the CDR3 is TGCAGCGTTGAATCCTGGGATGGCTACACCTTC.

This clone was seen a handful of times. The chain links TRBV7-9 to TRBJ2-7, with D maybe TRBD2 (6 bases). V lost 1 base and J lost 2, with 9 bases in between. Germline values: CDR1 SEHNR, CDR2 FQNEAQ (reference sequence). CDR3 length: 14 residues. Written as DNA, the CDR3 is TGTGCCAGCAGCTTAGTGGAGGGAACCTACGAGCAGTACTTC. Protein sequence: CASSLVEGTYEQYF.

The chain employs TRBV7-9 and TRBJ2-1; D gene ambiguous. Looked up from germline, CDR1 is SEHNR and CDR2 is FQNEAQ (reference sequence). The CDR3 runs 13 residues. The V and J ends lost 1 base and 8 bases respectively, with 9 bases between them. The CDR3 coding sequence is TGTGCCAGCAGCTTAGAAGCTTGGCATGAGCAGTTCTTC. This encodes CASSLEAWHEQFF.

The rearrangement links TRBV5-1 to TRBJ1-6; tentatively, D is TRBD1 (5 bases). Trimming removed 2 bases from V and 5 bases from J, with 8 bases in between. In germline, CDR1 is SGHRS, CDR2 YFSETQ. The CDR3 is 14 residues long. The DNA of the CDR3 is TGCGCCAGCAGCTTAGGACACGATAATTCACCCCTCCACTTT. It translates to CASSLGHDNSPLHF.

In DNA, the CDR3 is TGTGCCATCAGTGAGTCGTCAGGGGCGCGGACTGAAGCTTTCTTT. It yields the protein CAISESSGARTEAFF. The chain uses TRBV10-3 and TRBJ1-1; tentative D call: TRBD1 (6 bases). The ends were cut back, 0 bases at V and 5 bases at J, with 13 bases in the middle. The germline CDR1 and CDR2 sequences are ENHRY and SYGVKD. The CDR3 is 15 residues long.

This sequence joins TRBV7-6 and TRBJ2-1; 11 nucleotides agree with TRBD2. This CDR3 is built from 15 residues. V trimming: 4 bases; J trimming: 5 bases; junction bases outside the gene matches: 4. Germline values: CDR1 SGHVS, CDR2 FNYEAQ. The CDR3 loop is CASSYSGGADNEQFF. The CDR3 DNA is TGTGCCAGCAGCTATAGCGGGGGGGCCGACAATGAGCAGTTCTTC.

The table lists this clone with a count of one. Given the absence of the conserved phenylalanine or tryptophan at the CDR3 end, a read error is likely. The rearrangement uses TRBV29-1 and TRBJ1-5, with D possibly being TRBD1 (6 bases). CDR3 size: 13 residues. V shed 3 bases and J shed 3 bases, with 9 bases lying between them. Germline V gene data show CDR1 as SQVTM and CDR2 as ANQGSEA. The CDR3 coding sequence is TGCAGCGTTGAGGAGGGGGACAATCAGCCCCAGCATCTT. This codes for CSVEEGDNQPQHL.

The rearrangement uses TRBV29-1 and TRBJ1-1; D unclear. Germline V CDR1 and CDR2: SQVTM, ANQGSEA. V dropped 0 bases and J dropped 0 bases, with 2 bases sitting between them. The CDR3 totals 12 residues. CDR3 sequence: CSVEDLNTEAFF. Written as DNA, the CDR3 is TGCAGCGTTGAAGATCTGAACACTGAAGCTTTCTTT.

This clone has only a few counts. The J gene is TRBJ2-4, the V gene TRBV18, with TRBD1 as a possible D gene (5 bases). V lost 0 bases, J lost 8 bases, and 11 bases lay in between. Germline V gives CDR1 KGHSH, CDR2 LQKENI. The CDR3 runs 14 residues. CDR3 DNA: TGTGCCAGCTCACCACCAGGGGAAATAGACATTCAGTACTTC. It codes for CASSPPGEIDIQYF.

Comments on this clone: Other nucleotide sequences in the sample specify the same CDR3. The chain uses TRBV7-6 and TRBJ2-3; 12 bases match TRBD2. V lost 2 bases, J lost 1 base, and 1 base stayed unmatched. The CDR3 is 16 residues long. Germline CDR1 SGHVS, CDR2 FNYEAQ. CDR3 sequence reads: CASSLRTSGGTDTQYF. The CDR3, as DNA: TGTGCCAGCAGCTTAAGGACTAGCGGGGGCACAGATACGCAGTATTTT.

This clone occurred a few times. The chain carries TRBV29-1 and TRBJ1-2, with 11 positions matching TRBD1. The CDR3 spans 15 residues. Germline V lookup: CDR1 SQVTM, CDR2 ANQGSEA. With 0 bases clipped from V and 8 bases from J, the junction kept 8 bases outside the gene matches. The CDR3 DNA is TGCAGCGTTGAAGACACGGGACAGGGGGTCGTAGGCTACACCTTC. Its protein is CSVEDTGQGVVGYTF.

The V and J genes are TRBV9 and TRBJ2-1; unclear D gene. CDR1 is SGDLS, CDR2 YYNGEE, per germline. The CDR3 length is 14 residues. The ends were cut back, 5 bases at V and 0 bases at J, with 9 bases in the middle. CDR3 sequence reads: CASSYLSSYNEQFF. The CDR3 DNA is TGTGCCAGCAGTTACTTAAGCTCCTACAATGAGCAGTTCTTC.

The genes are TRBV19 and TRBJ1-6, with 11 bases lining up with TRBD1. The CDR3 contains 14 residues. The V segment lost 7 bases and the J segment 9 bases; nucleotides outside the gene matches: 5. Per germline, CDR1 LNHDA and CDR2 SQIVND (reference sequence). CDR3 in amino acids: CASTPGTGGSPLHF. The CDR3 nucleotides read TGTGCCAGTACCCCCGGGACAGGGGGTTCACCCCTCCACTTT.

V gene TRBV9 combines with J gene TRBJ2-7, with D possibly being TRBD1 or TRBD2 (5 bases each). Germline CDR1 is SGDLS and CDR2 is YYNGEE. The V gene lost 2 bases and the J gene lost 4 bases, with 13 bases spanning the gap. This CDR3 region has 14 residues. The CDR3 sequence is CASSVAVGAYEQYF. The CDR3 bases are TGTGCCAGCAGCGTTGCGGTCGGGGCATACGAGCAGTACTTC.

The rearrangement uses TRBV20-1 and TRBJ1-1, with 8 bases lining up with TRBD1. CDR3 size: 11 residues. Looked up from germline, CDR1 is DFQATT and CDR2 is SNEGSKA (reference sequence). Germline trimming cut 3 bases from V and 12 bases from J; bases unmatched to any gene: 6. The CDR3 protein is CSAREDRETFF. As DNA, the CDR3 is TGCAGTGCTAGGGAGGACAGGGAGACTTTCTTT.

This clone has just a few counts. The chain recombines TRBV5-1 with TRBJ2-5; tentative D call: TRBD2 (5 bases). V lost 4 bases and J 3 bases, leaving 16 bases between the germline ends. This CDR3 is 15 amino acids long. Germline V CDR1 and CDR2: SGHRS, YFSETQ. The CDR3 bases are TGCGCCAGCAGCCACTTCCCAGAGGGTGAAGAGACCCAGTACTTC. Translated, it gives CASSHFPEGEETQYF.

This clone was seen only a few times. The chain recombines TRBV25-1 with TRBJ2-1; no firm D call. This CDR3 is built from 10 residues. Germline CDR1 and CDR2: MGHDK and SYGVNS. Deletions cut 3 bases from V and 12 bases from J, with 6 bases between. DNA of the CDR3: TGTGCCAGCAGTGAGGGCGGGCAGTTCTTC. Its translation is CASSEGGQFF. The full variable domain, its missing parts supplied by reference TRBV25-1 and TRBJ2-1, is EADIYQTPRYLVIGTGKKITLECSQTMGHDKMYWYQQDPGMELHLIHYSYGVNSTEKGDLSSESTVSRIRTEHFPLTLESARPSHTSQYLCASSEGGQFFGPGTRLTVL.

The chain is built from TRBV27 and TRBJ2-3, with 7 positions matching TRBD1. The CDR3 runs to 15 residues. V gave up 3 bases and J gave up 3 bases; unmatched junction bases: 6. Germline assignment: CDR1 MNHEY and CDR2 SMNVEV (reference sequence). CDR3 in DNA: TGTGCCAGCAGTTTCGAAGGGGGCCGGACAGATACGCAGTATTTT. Translation gives CASSFEGGRTDTQYF.

The chain combines TRBV7-2 with TRBJ1-1; D perhaps matches TRBD1 (6 bases). Trimming cost V 3 bases and J 8 bases, with 19 bases left between them. The CDR3 covers 15 residues. Germline V gene sequence: CDR1 SGHTA, CDR2 FQGNSA. The CDR3 spells CASSFFYRELGEAFF. CDR3 nucleotide sequence: TGTGCCAGCAGCTTTTTTTACAGGGAGCTCGGAGAAGCTTTCTTT. The full variable domain, in which reference TRBV7-2 and TRBJ1-1 provide the parts outside the CDR3, is GAGVSQSPSNKVTEKGKDVELRCDPISGHTALYWYRQSLGQGLEFLIYFQGNSAPDKSGLPSDRFSAERTGGSVSTLTIQRTQQEDSAVYLCASSFFYRELGEAFFGQGTRLTVV.

The rearrangement joins TRBV30 to TRBJ1-2; D perhaps matches TRBD1 (6 bases). CDR1 is GTSNPN, CDR2 SVGIG, per germline (reference sequence). The length of the CDR3 is 13 residues. Trimming left V 2 bases short and J 6 bases short, with 13 bases between. The CDR3 sequence: CAWSTDRINGYTF. In DNA form, the CDR3 reads TGTGCCTGGAGTACTGACAGGATTAATGGCTACACCTTC. The full variable domain, with the rest looked up from reference TRBV30 and TRBJ1-2, is SQTIHQWPATLVQPVGSPLSLECTVEGTSNPNLYWYRQAAGRGLQLLFYSVGIGQISSEVPQNLSASRPQDRQFILSSKKLLLSDSGFYLCAWSTDRINGYTFGSGTRLTVV.

V gene TRBV5-6 combines with J gene TRBJ2-7; 8 nucleotides line up with TRBD2. Germline V lookup: CDR1 SGHDT, CDR2 YYEEEE. Trimming took 6 bases from V and 5 from J; bases not matched to a gene: 13. This CDR3 contains 15 residues. The CDR3 loop is CASTRPGLVLNEQYF. CDR3 in DNA: TGTGCCAGCACCCGACCGGGACTAGTCTTGAACGAGCAGTACTTC.

The CDR3 DNA follows: TGTGCCACAGCCCTCAACCGCGGAACCCTTTCACCCCTCCACTTT. Protein: CATALNRGTLSPLHF. The chain uses TRBV2 and TRBJ1-6; D remains unclear. CDR3 length equals 15 residues. CDR1 and CDR2 (germline): SNHLY, FYNNEI. V was pared by 10 bases and J by 9 bases, with 22 bases between.

V gene TRBV27 combines with J gene TRBJ2-7; perhaps TRBD1 as D (5 bases). CDR3 size: 16 residues. Germline V gene sequence: CDR1 MNHEY, CDR2 SMNVEV (reference sequence). The V end was cut by 5 bases, the J end by 2 bases, with 19 bases between. The CDR3 region is CASSPSWGEAPYEQYF. The CDR3 DNA reads TGTGCCAGCAGTCCTTCTTGGGGCGAGGCTCCCTACGAGCAGTACTTC.

This clone was found a few times. The chain uses TRBV29-1 and TRBJ2-5; TRBD2 might be the D (5 bases). Germline lookup yields CDR1 SQVTM and CDR2 ANQGSEA. The ends were cut back, 3 bases at V and 4 bases at J, with 9 bases in the middle. The CDR3 has 12 residues. The DNA of the CDR3 is TGCAGCGTTGAGTCCCGGGGAGAGACCCAGTACTTC. It codes for CSVESRGETQYF.